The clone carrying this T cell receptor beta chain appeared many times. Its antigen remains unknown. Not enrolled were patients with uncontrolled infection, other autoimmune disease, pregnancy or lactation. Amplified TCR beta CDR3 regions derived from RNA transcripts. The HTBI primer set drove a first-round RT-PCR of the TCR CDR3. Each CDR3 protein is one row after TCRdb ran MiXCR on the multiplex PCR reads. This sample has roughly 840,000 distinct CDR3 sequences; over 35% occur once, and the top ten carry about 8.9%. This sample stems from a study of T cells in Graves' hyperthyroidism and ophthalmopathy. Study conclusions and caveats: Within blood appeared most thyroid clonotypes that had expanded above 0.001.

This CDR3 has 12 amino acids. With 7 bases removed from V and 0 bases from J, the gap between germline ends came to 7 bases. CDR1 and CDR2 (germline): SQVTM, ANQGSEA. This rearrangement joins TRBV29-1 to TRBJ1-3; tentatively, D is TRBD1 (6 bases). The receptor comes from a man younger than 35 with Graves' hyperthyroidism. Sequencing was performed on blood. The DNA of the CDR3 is TGCAGCGCGGGACACTCTGGAAACACCATATATTTT. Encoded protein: CSAGHSGNTIYF.